Each of the 21 T cell receptor beta chains below was sequenced from the same sample in a study of CD8 T cells in Susac syndrome. After extraction with the RNeasy kit, roughly 0.5 to 1 ug of the RNA was reverse transcribed using random hexamers. A single record per CDR3 protein comes from TCRdb applying MiXCR to the immunoSEQ multiplex PCR reads. The sample has around 300,000 distinct CDR3 sequences; roughly 85% are singletons. Sequenced: CD8+ T cells from PBMCs. Source of these receptors: a human donor with multiple sclerosis.

This clonotype was seen a few times. CDR3 nucleotides: TGCGCCAGCAGCTTGGGGGACCTACCCAACACCGGGGAGCTGTTTTTT. This translates into CASSLGDLPNTGELFF. The rearrangement uses TRBV5-1 and TRBJ2-2; D is possibly TRBD1 or TRBD2 (5 bases each). Trimming took 0 bases from V and 2 from J, leaving 11 bases between them. The CDR3 spans 16 residues. The germline gives CDR1 SGHRS, CDR2 YFSETQ.

This clonotype was seen once. The gene calls are TRBV6-1 and TRBJ1-2, with D unclear. Germline CDR1 MNHNS, CDR2 SASEGT. Deletions cut 5 bases from V and 6 bases from J, with 13 bases between. The CDR3 is made up of 13 amino acids. CDR3 region: CASSRWTYDGYTF. CDR3 sequence (DNA): TGTGCCAGCAGTAGGTGGACCTACGATGGCTACACCTTC.

The chain links TRBV27 to TRBJ2-3, with 12 bases identical to TRBD2. This CDR3 contains 19 residues. V lost 3 bases to trimming and J lost 5 bases; unmatched junction nucleotides: 15. CDR1 MNHEY and CDR2 SMNVEV come from the germline V gene (reference sequence). In DNA, the CDR3 is TGTGCCAGCAGTTTCTCGGTAGCTAGCGGGAGGGCCATGCTAGATACGCAGTATTTT. Translating it yields CASSFSVASGRAMLDTQYF.

The chain joins TRBV27 to TRBJ2-1; 12 bases match TRBD2. The V gene's germline CDR1 is MNHEY and CDR2 SMNVEV (reference sequence). The CDR3 is 15 residues long. V was clipped by 3 bases and J by 6 bases; unmatched bases: 3. The CDR3 here is CASSFKGLAGNEQFF. The CDR3 nucleotides read TGTGCCAGCAGTTTTAAGGGACTAGCGGGCAATGAGCAGTTCTTC.

CDR3 nucleotide sequence: TGCAGTGCTAGAGTTTTGTGGGGACTAGTTGGCTCCTCTGGGGCCAACGTCCTGACTTTC. Protein sequence: CSARVLWGLVGSSGANVLTF. V and J are TRBV20-1 and TRBJ2-6; 8 nucleotides line up with TRBD2. The V gene end was trimmed by 1 base and the J gene end by 0 bases; junction bases not matched to a gene: 14. This CDR3 is built from 20 residues. Germline V CDR1 and CDR2: DFQATT, SNEGSKA (reference sequence).

V gene TRBV28 combines with J gene TRBJ2-3, with 12 bases identical to TRBD2. This CDR3 comprises 16 residues. The germline V gene has CDR1 MDHEN and CDR2 SYDVKM. V lost 2 bases, J lost 2 bases, and 2 bases stayed unmatched. The DNA of the CDR3 is TGTGCCAGCAGTTTACTAGCGGGAGGGTCCACAGATACGCAGTATTTT. This sequence encodes CASSLLAGGSTDTQYF.

The gene calls are TRBV7-2 and TRBJ2-5; D remains ambiguous. Trimming took off 5 bases at V and 2 bases at J, with 9 bases between the two ends. This CDR3 has 13 amino acids. Germline V CDR1 and CDR2: SGHTA, FQGNSA. The DNA of the CDR3 is TGTGCCAGCAGCCCCCCCGGGCAAGAGACCCAGTACTTC. It is translated as CASSPPGQETQYF.

The chain is built from TRBV4-3 and TRBJ2-3; 12 bases map to TRBD2. Unmatched junction bases numbered 15, after V lost 2 bases and J lost 0 bases. Germline loops: CDR1 LGHNA, CDR2 YSLEER. The CDR3 covers 21 residues. The CDR3 spells CASSQRVSGTSGFSSTDTQYF. DNA for the CDR3: TGCGCCAGCAGCCAAAGGGTTTCCGGGACTAGCGGGTTCTCTAGCACAGATACGCAGTATTTT.

The CDR3 bases are TGTGCCAGCAGCCAAGGGTGGGGTAACGCCGGGGAGCTGTTTTTT. Its protein product is CASSQGWGNAGELFF. The chain carries TRBV14 and TRBJ2-2; D gene ambiguous. The CDR3 consists of 15 residues. CDR1 and CDR2 (germline): SGHDN, FVKESK. V was clipped by 1 base and J by 6 bases, with 12 bases between them.

The V call is TRBV2, the J call TRBJ2-1; D is undetermined. CDR1 and CDR2 (germline): SNHLY, FYNNEI. The V and J ends lost 2 bases and 2 bases respectively, with 22 bases between them. This CDR3 is 19 amino acids long. CDR3: CASSESRLAGLQPYNEQFF. In nucleotides, the CDR3 is TGTGCCAGCAGTGAATCGCGCCTTGCCGGGCTCCAGCCCTACAATGAGCAGTTCTTC.

The CDR3 here is CASSPWGSLLAGGQYEQYF. The CDR3 DNA reads TGTGCCAGTAGTCCATGGGGGTCTTTGCTAGCGGGAGGACAGTACGAGCAGTACTTC. J is TRBJ2-7 and V is TRBV19; 11 bases are shared with TRBD2. Germline loops: CDR1 LNHDA, CDR2 SQIVND (reference sequence). V gave up 5 bases and J gave up 4 bases; unmatched junction bases: 19. This CDR3 region has 19 residues.

The CDR3 loop is CASVRATGGELFF. The CDR3 DNA follows: TGTGCCAGCGTACGGGCCACTGGAGGGGAGCTGTTTTTT. J is TRBJ2-2 and V is TRBV2, with unresolved D. The CDR3 length is 13 residues. V lost 8 bases, J lost 8 bases, and 15 bases lay in between. CDR1 is SNHLY, CDR2 FYNNEI, per germline. Variable domain in full (rest from reference TRBV2 and TRBJ2-2): EPEVTQTPSHQVTQMGQEVILRCVPISNHLYFYWYRQILGQKVEFLVSFYNNEISEKSEIFDDQFSVERPDGSNFTLKIRSTKLEDSAMYFCASVRATGGELFFGEGSRLTVL.

V usage is TRBV28 and J usage is TRBJ2-1; D is uncertain. Deletions cut 5 bases from V and 10 bases from J, with 9 bases between. The CDR3 extends over 11 amino acids. Germline values: CDR1 MDHEN, CDR2 SYDVKM. CDR3 sequence: CASSAVWEQFF. Written as DNA, the CDR3 is TGTGCCAGCAGTGCCGTCTGGGAGCAGTTCTTC.

This clonotype was observed a single time. The chain is built from TRBV20-1 and TRBJ2-1; 7 bases match TRBD1. The CDR3 is 15 amino acids. In germline, CDR1 is DFQATT, CDR2 SNEGSKA (reference sequence). J lost 4 bases, V lost 0 bases, and 6 bases had no gene match. CDR3 sequence (DNA): TGCAGTGCTAGAGATCAGGGGACAGCTTACAATGAGCAGTTCTTC. Translation gives CSARDQGTAYNEQFF.

The rearrangement joins TRBV29-1 to TRBJ2-7, with a weak D call TRBD1 (5 bases). V was cut by 7 bases and J by 7 bases, with 17 bases left in between. The CDR3 is 12 residues long. Germline-derived CDR1 and CDR2 are SQVTM and ANQGSEA. The chain's CDR3 is CSGWVRQGEQYF. The CDR3 nucleotides are TGCAGCGGCTGGGTCCGCCAGGGAGAGCAGTACTTC.

Only a few counts were recorded for this clonotype. The chain joins TRBV28 to TRBJ2-6; TRBD1 matches at 9 bases. Per germline, CDR1 MDHEN and CDR2 SYDVKM. This CDR3 is 17 amino acids long. Trimming at V came to 6 bases and at J to 0 bases, leaving 6 bases not matched to a gene. The CDR3 DNA reads as TGTGCCAGCAGAGCCGGGACAGGGAACTCTGGGGCCAACGTCCTGACTTTC. It specifies CASRAGTGNSGANVLTF.

V is TRBV6-5 and J is TRBJ2-1, with no clear D. The V end lost 5 bases, the J end lost 3 bases, and 14 bases lay between the germline ends. This CDR3 has 15 residues. The V gene's germline CDR1 is MNHEY and CDR2 SVGAGI. CDR3 bases: TGTGCCAGCAGTGCTCCTGGCGCGCACTACAATGAGCAGTTCTTC. Its translation: CASSAPGAHYNEQFF.

This clonotype has ten or more counts. V gene TRBV7-9 combines with J gene TRBJ1-5, with D uncertain. Germline assignment: CDR1 SEHNR and CDR2 FQNEAQ (reference sequence). This CDR3 has 15 residues. V lost 1 base and J 8 bases, leaving 15 bases between the germline ends. For the CDR3, the DNA is TGTGCCAGCAGCTTAGGGGCAGCCTCGAGGGAGCCCCAGCATTTT. Residues: CASSLGAASREPQHF.

CDR3 amino acids: CASSYSQSPKNIQYF. CDR3 in DNA: TGTGCCAGCAGTTACTCTCAGAGTCCCAAAAACATTCAGTACTTC. The chain uses TRBV6-6 and TRBJ2-4; D uncertain. This CDR3 spans 15 amino acids. CDR1 and CDR2 (germline): MNHNY, SVGAGI (reference sequence). The V end was cut by 0 bases, the J end by 2 bases, with 8 bases between.

The gene calls are TRBV28 and TRBJ2-5; TRBD2 matches 10 bases. The germline V gene encodes CDR1 MDHEN and CDR2 SYDVKM. The V segment lost 6 bases and the J segment 5 bases; nucleotides outside the gene matches: 6. The CDR3 contains 14 residues. CDR3 nucleotide sequence: TGTGCCAGCAGACTAGCGGGACTAGTGGAGACCCAGTACTTC. Translated: CASRLAGLVETQYF.

The V and J genes are TRBV7-9 and TRBJ1-1; 7 nucleotides align to TRBD1. The V gene end was trimmed by 6 bases and the J gene end by 6 bases; junction bases not matched to a gene: 7. From germline, CDR1 is SEHNR and CDR2 FQNEAQ (reference sequence). The CDR3 runs to 13 residues. The CDR3 loop reads CASRRQGESEAFF. CDR3 DNA: TGTGCCAGCAGGCGGCAGGGGGAATCTGAAGCTTTCTTT. Using reference TRBV7-9 and TRBJ1-1 for the parts outside the CDR3, the full variable domain is DTGVSQNPRHKITKRGQNVTFRCDPISEHNRLYWYRQTLGQGPEFLTYFQNEAQLEKSRLLSDRFSAERPKGSFSTLEIQRTEQGDSAMYLCASRRQGESEAFFGQGTRLTVV.